This T cell receptor beta chain is drawn from a study of technical replicates of blood from several donors. Some clones are missing from TCRdb's copy, which holds only in-frame ones; the method was immunoSEQ multiplex PCR. The table records 15,000 to 18,000 clones, around 86% of them present only once. Germline V gene data show CDR1 as SGHVS and CDR2 as FQNEAQ. The CDR3 totals 16 residues. The V end lost 1 base, the J end lost 0 bases, and 10 bases lay between the germline ends. The source of this sequence is a human donor in good health. What was sequenced was PBMCs. The chain joins TRBV7-8 to TRBJ1-3; tentatively, D is TRBD1 (5 bases). The CDR3 DNA reads TGTGCCAGCAGCTTAGTCCCAGGGTTCTCTGGAAACACCATATATTTT. Translated: CASSLVPGFSGNTIYF.